This T cell receptor beta chain is drawn from a study of blood T cell repertoires in COVID-19. Study context: Acute-phase and convalescent COVID-19 samples originated in the United States, Italy and Spain. PBMCs, B-cell-depleted T cells, or T cells provided the cDNA or gDNA that made up the material.

CDR3 length: 15 amino acids. V gave up 7 bases and J gave up 8 bases; unmatched junction bases: 12. Germline CDR1 is SQVTM and CDR2 is ANQGSEA. Original processing notes: Scientists estimated how many nucleated cells there were by amplifying reference gene primers. Here immunoSEQ multiplex PCR was the method, and the copy in TCRdb shows in-frame clones only, minus some. V and J calls and clone size are copied from that table; D and trimming were computed from the DNA. The repertoire holds over 250,000 clones, with 87% as singletons. The source material was peripheral blood. This rearrangement joins TRBV29-1 to TRBJ2-1, with TRBD2 identical over 12 bases. The sequence came from a woman aged 40-49 years who had recovered from COVID-19. The CDR3 nucleotides read TGCAGCGGTCGGACTAGCGGGGCCCTGGAGGATGAGCAGTTCTTC. Amino acid sequence: CSGRTSGALEDEQFF.